The present T cell receptor beta chain was sequenced within a study of STAT5B mutations in CD4+ large granular lymphocyte leukemia. Generated by immunoSEQ multiplex PCR, the TCRdb table keeps only in-frame clones and is missing some. The sample includes around 30,000 clones, approximately 74% of them seen just once. V gave up 3 bases and J gave up 3 bases, with 6 bases separating them. Germline V gene data show CDR1 as ENHRY and CDR2 as SYGVKD. The length of the CDR3 is 12 residues. Findings and limits, study-wide: Patient CD4-sorted repertoires looked more clonal than healthy CD4+ repertoires, even without putative leukemic clones. TRBV06-family usage was enriched in top patient clones (8/27) versus controls (2/35).

About this clone itself: The antigen is unknown.

The J gene is TRBJ2-7, the V gene TRBV10-3; D unresolved. What was sequenced was CD4+ T cells from blood buffy coats. This sequence was found in a human donor in good health. CDR3 amino acids: CAISDSRYEQYF. CDR3 coding DNA: TGTGCCATCAGTGACTCGCGCTACGAGCAGTACTTC.